This TCR beta chain was identified in a study of blood T cell repertoires in COVID-19. CDR3 length: 13 amino acids. The germline gives CDR1 SGHTA, CDR2 FQGNSA. V was cut by 6 bases and J by 5 bases, with 13 bases left in between. Original analysis: Cell counts per sample came from amplifying reference gene primers. Measured with immunoSEQ multiplex PCR; TCRdb has only the in-frame clones, and not every one. The V and J calls and clone size were taken over from that table, and D and trimming were inferred from the DNA. The data show around 430,000 clones, 85% to 90% seen once. This clone was recorded a few times. Adults between about 18 and 89 years of age took part from some 25 US areas.

The V and J genes are TRBV7-2 and TRBJ1-1; perhaps TRBD1 as D (5 bases). Material: PBMCs or T cells enriched from blood (not recorded which). The sequence came from a woman in her fifties or sixties who had recovered from COVID-19. CDR3 bases: TGTGCCAGCAGGACACAGCGGGGGACTGAAGCTTTCTTT. It is translated as CASRTQRGTEAFF.